The 25 T cell receptor beta chains below all came from one sample that was sequenced in a study of technical replicates of blood from several donors. Profiled with immunoSEQ multiplex PCR; TCRdb holds only in-frame clones, not every one. The sample has some 78,000 clones, nearly 95% seen once. Sequenced material: T cells isolated from PBMCs. These receptors were collected from a human donor in good health.

This chain uses TRBV2 with TRBJ2-5, with 9 positions matching TRBD1. Trimming cost V 6 bases and J 5 bases; bases outside gene matches: 10. The germline CDR1 and CDR2 sequences are SNHLY and FYNNEI. The CDR3 contains 15 residues. In nucleotides, the CDR3 is TGTGCCAGCAGGCTACAGGGGGCTGGGGTGGAGACCCAGTACTTC. Its translation: CASRLQGAGVETQYF. The variable domain in full, completed from reference TRBV2 and TRBJ2-5, reads EPEVTQTPSHQVTQMGQEVILRCVPISNHLYFYWYRQILGQKVEFLVSFYNNEISEKSEIFDDQFSVERPDGSNFTLKIRSTKLEDSAMYFCASRLQGAGVETQYFGPGTRLLVL.

The V call is TRBV4-1, the J call TRBJ1-5, with D hard to call. The V gene lost 0 bases and the J gene lost 2 bases, with 14 bases spanning the gap. This CDR3 is 17 amino acids long. Germline CDR1 reads MGHRA; CDR2 reads YSYEKL. The CDR3 sequence: CASSQEVGMGGNQPQHF. The DNA for the CDR3 is TGCGCCAGCAGCCAAGAGGTGGGGATGGGAGGCAATCAGCCCCAGCATTTT.

The rearrangement links TRBV19 to TRBJ2-1; 15 bases are shared with TRBD2. CDR3 length equals 15 residues. CDR1 and CDR2 (germline): LNHDA, SQIVND (reference sequence). Trimming took 8 bases from V and 6 from J; bases not matched to a gene: 5. The CDR3 coding sequence is TGTGCCAGTGAAGAGGGACTAGCGGGGGGCAATGAGCAGTTCTTC. Residues: CASEEGLAGGNEQFF.

V gene TRBV28 combines with J gene TRBJ2-2; D gene uncertain. The V and J ends lost 5 bases and 4 bases respectively, with 8 bases between them. CDR3 length: 13 residues. CDR1 and CDR2 from the germline V gene are MDHEN and SYDVKM. As DNA, the CDR3 is TGTGCCAGCAGTCCCAGATTCACCGGGGAGCTGTTTTTT. The encoded protein is CASSPRFTGELFF.

The chain uses TRBV9 and TRBJ1-1; maybe TRBD1 (5 bases). Looked up from germline, CDR1 is SGDLS and CDR2 is YYNGEE. The CDR3 is 14 residues long. V shed 4 bases and J shed 0 bases, with 10 bases lying between them. The CDR3 nucleotides read TGTGCCAGCAGCTCGACAGCCATGAACACTGAAGCTTTCTTT. Protein product: CASSSTAMNTEAFF.

The J gene is TRBJ2-3, the V gene TRBV19; TRBD2 matches at 8 bases. The germline CDR1 and CDR2 sequences are LNHDA and SQIVND (reference sequence). The CDR3 covers 14 residues. Trimming cost V 7 bases and J 2 bases; bases outside gene matches: 5. The CDR3 nucleotides read TGTGCCAGTACCCGGGGGGGAATCACAGATACGCAGTATTTT. Protein: CASTRGGITDTQYF.

The V and J genes are TRBV10-3 and TRBJ2-2; no reliable D call. This CDR3 is 14 amino acids long. Germline loops: CDR1 ENHRY, CDR2 SYGVKD. With 3 bases removed from V and 5 bases from J, the gap between germline ends came to 10 bases. CDR3 residues: CAISDPRSTGELFF. DNA for the CDR3: TGTGCCATCAGTGATCCTAGAAGTACCGGGGAGCTGTTTTTT.

The rearrangement uses TRBV4-1 and TRBJ1-6; 8 bases fit TRBD1. The ends lost 0 bases at V and 8 bases at J; junction bases unmatched: 6. Germline V gene sequence: CDR1 MGHRA, CDR2 YSYEKL. CDR3 length: 16 amino acids. CDR3 sequence: CASSQESDRGYSPLHF. In DNA form, the CDR3 reads TGCGCCAGCAGCCAAGAAAGCGACAGGGGATATTCACCCCTCCACTTT.

The chain joins TRBV27 to TRBJ2-7; 7 nucleotides line up with TRBD1. J lost 6 bases, V lost 5 bases, and 10 bases had no gene match. The CDR3 runs 14 residues. The germline CDR1 and CDR2 sequences are MNHEY and SMNVEV (reference sequence). CDR3 sequence (DNA): TGTGCCAGCAGTATAACGACAGGGAACGGCGAGCAGTACTTC. Protein: CASSITTGNGEQYF.

The chain links TRBV5-1 to TRBJ1-1; a weak D match, TRBD1 (6 bases). Germline V gives CDR1 SGHRS, CDR2 YFSETQ. V dropped 2 bases and J dropped 1 base, with 15 bases sitting between them. The CDR3 loop spans 16 amino acids. The CDR3 DNA reads as TGCGCCAGCAGCTTTGGGGGCGGCCAGGGGAACACTGAAGCTTTCTTT. This sequence encodes CASSFGGGQGNTEAFF. The full variable domain, in which reference TRBV5-1 and TRBJ1-1 provide the parts outside the CDR3, is KAGVTQTPRYLIKTRGQQVTLSCSPISGHRSVSWYQQTPGQGLQFLFEYFSETQRNKGNFPGRFSGRQFSNSRSEMNVSTLELGDSALYLCASSFGGGQGNTEAFFGQGTRLTVV.

CDR3 sequence (DNA): TGCAGCGTTGACAGGAACACCGGGGAGCTGTTTTTT. Its translation: CSVDRNTGELFF. The V gene is TRBV29-1, the J gene TRBJ2-2, with unresolved D. CDR1 and CDR2 from the germline V gene are SQVTM and ANQGSEA. This CDR3 is built from 12 residues. Trimming removed 3 bases at V and 1 base at J, with 3 bases between.

The V and J genes are TRBV29-1 and TRBJ1-2; 9 bases match TRBD1. Germline-derived CDR1 and CDR2 are SQVTM and ANQGSEA. The CDR3 extends over 19 amino acids. V lost 6 bases and J lost 3; bases outside the gene matches: 23. CDR3 protein: CSVSRDRVGFWPEDYGYTF. Written as DNA, the CDR3 is TGCAGCGTCAGCCGGGACAGGGTCGGCTTTTGGCCTGAAGACTATGGCTACACCTTC.

This chain uses TRBV18 with TRBJ2-2, with D perhaps TRBD1 (6 bases). The V gene lost 4 bases and the J gene lost 4 bases, with 13 bases spanning the gap. CDR1 KGHSH and CDR2 LQKENI come from the germline V gene. The CDR3 sequence is 15 residues long. The CDR3 region is CASSQNGQSTGELFF. The CDR3 DNA is TGTGCCAGCTCACAGAATGGACAGAGCACCGGGGAGCTGTTTTTT.

J is TRBJ2-3 and V is TRBV14; maybe TRBD2 (6 bases). The CDR3 contains 16 residues. V lost 3 bases and J 3 bases, leaving 16 bases between the germline ends. Germline V gene lookup returns CDR1 SGHDN and CDR2 FVKESK. CDR3: CASSHLWGEVTDTQYF. Written as DNA, the CDR3 is TGTGCCAGCAGCCATCTGTGGGGGGAGGTAACAGATACGCAGTATTTT.

The chain carries TRBV6-5 and TRBJ1-2; D is possibly TRBD1 (5 bases). Per the germline V gene, CDR1 is MNHEY and CDR2 is SVGAGI. With 3 bases removed from V and 6 bases from J, the gap between germline ends came to 11 bases. The CDR3 is made up of 13 amino acids. CDR3 sequence (DNA): TGTGCCAGCAGTTATTATTCAGGGAATGGCTACACCTTC. Amino acid sequence: CASSYYSGNGYTF.

J is TRBJ1-1 and V is TRBV7-9; D not certain. Germline assignment: CDR1 SEHNR and CDR2 FQNEAQ (reference sequence). CDR3 length equals 14 residues. Trimming shortened V by 0 bases and J by 5 bases, and 10 bases separated the two germline ends. CDR3 sequence reads: CASSLATSGTEAFF. The DNA for the CDR3 is TGTGCCAGCAGCTTAGCCACTTCCGGGACTGAAGCTTTCTTT.

The chain links TRBV19 to TRBJ1-1, with D perhaps TRBD1 (5 bases). Germline lookup yields CDR1 LNHDA and CDR2 SQIVND (reference sequence). CDR3 length: 12 residues. Deletions cut 3 bases from V and 6 bases from J, with 8 bases between. DNA for the CDR3: TGTGCCAGTAGTATTCGGGGGGCTGAAGCTTTCTTT. Translated: CASSIRGAEAFF.

This rearrangement joins TRBV27 to TRBJ2-1; TRBD1 matches at 7 bases. Germline assignment: CDR1 MNHEY and CDR2 SMNVEV (reference sequence). The V segment lost 4 bases and the J segment 2 bases; nucleotides outside the gene matches: 5. This CDR3 contains 15 residues. The CDR3, as DNA: TGTGCCAGCAGTTATCCGGGACAGACCTACAATGAGCAGTTCTTC. Its translation: CASSYPGQTYNEQFF.

The CDR3 DNA reads as TGTGCCAGTAAACCCTCAAGGGGTGAAGCCACTGAAGCTTTCTTT. Translation gives CASKPSRGEATEAFF. The rearrangement links TRBV19 to TRBJ1-1; possibly TRBD1 for D (5 bases). This CDR3 spans 15 amino acids. Trimming shortened V by 7 bases and J by 4 bases, and 19 bases separated the two germline ends. Germline V gene data show CDR1 as LNHDA and CDR2 as SQIVND (reference sequence). Looking up the rest from reference TRBV19 and TRBJ1-1 gives the full variable domain: DGGITQSPKYLFRKEGQNVTLSCEQNLNHDAMYWYRQDPGQGLRLIYYSQIVNDFQKGDIAEGYSVSREKKESFPLTVTSAQKNPTAFYLCASKPSRGEATEAFFGQGTRLTVV.

The V gene is TRBV6-5, the J gene TRBJ1-5; 8 bases fit TRBD1. This CDR3 comprises 14 residues. Germline V gene data show CDR1 as MNHEY and CDR2 as SVGAGI. V dropped 5 bases and J dropped 5; count of bases not matched to a gene: 5. CDR3 amino acids: CASSGQGWDQPQHF. The CDR3 DNA is TGTGCCAGCAGTGGACAGGGCTGGGATCAGCCCCAGCATTTT.

V gene TRBV6-6 combines with J gene TRBJ1-1, with D tentatively TRBD1 (6 bases). Between the trimmed V and J ends, which lost 0 bases and 0 bases, there was a span of 11 bases. This CDR3 contains 16 residues. Germline V gives CDR1 MNHNY, CDR2 SVGAGI (reference sequence). The CDR3 region is CASSYSWTAMNTEAFF. CDR3 DNA: TGTGCCAGCAGTTACTCCTGGACAGCTATGAACACTGAAGCTTTCTTT.

V and J are TRBV7-6 and TRBJ1-6; tentatively, D is TRBD1 (6 bases). From germline, CDR1 is SGHVS and CDR2 FNYEAQ. The CDR3 consists of 15 residues. V dropped 3 bases and J dropped 4 bases, with 10 bases sitting between them. The CDR3, as DNA: TGTGCCAGCAGCTTCTCACAGGGTTATAATTCACCCCTCCACTTT. Encoded protein: CASSFSQGYNSPLHF.

This chain connects TRBV27 to TRBJ2-7; 10 positions agree with TRBD2. J gave up 4 bases and V 10 bases, and 4 bases lay outside the gene matches. This CDR3 is built from 12 residues. Germline CDR1 is MNHEY and CDR2 is SMNVEV (reference sequence). CDR3 nucleotide sequence: TGTGCCATCACTAGCGGGGTTTACGAGCAGTACTTC. Its translation is CAITSGVYEQYF.

The chain uses TRBV5-6 and TRBJ1-5; a possible D gene is TRBD1 (6 bases). The CDR3 is made up of 15 amino acids. Trimming took 0 bases from V and 2 from J, leaving 9 bases between them. CDR1 and CDR2 (germline): SGHDT, YYEEEE. The CDR3 here is CASSLGGLGNQPQHF. CDR3 sequence (DNA): TGTGCCAGCAGCTTGGGGGGGCTCGGCAATCAGCCCCAGCATTTT.

This chain links TRBV13 with TRBJ2-5; TRBD2 matches at 7 bases. CDR1 is PRHDT and CDR2 is FYEKMQ in the germline V gene (reference sequence). The CDR3 runs to 16 residues. After removal of 3 bases from V and 4 bases from J, the junction contained 11 bases not matched to a gene. The CDR3 region has the DNA TGTGCCAGCAGCTTCGCGGGAGAATCCGACCTAGAGACCCAGTACTTC. As protein: CASSFAGESDLETQYF.